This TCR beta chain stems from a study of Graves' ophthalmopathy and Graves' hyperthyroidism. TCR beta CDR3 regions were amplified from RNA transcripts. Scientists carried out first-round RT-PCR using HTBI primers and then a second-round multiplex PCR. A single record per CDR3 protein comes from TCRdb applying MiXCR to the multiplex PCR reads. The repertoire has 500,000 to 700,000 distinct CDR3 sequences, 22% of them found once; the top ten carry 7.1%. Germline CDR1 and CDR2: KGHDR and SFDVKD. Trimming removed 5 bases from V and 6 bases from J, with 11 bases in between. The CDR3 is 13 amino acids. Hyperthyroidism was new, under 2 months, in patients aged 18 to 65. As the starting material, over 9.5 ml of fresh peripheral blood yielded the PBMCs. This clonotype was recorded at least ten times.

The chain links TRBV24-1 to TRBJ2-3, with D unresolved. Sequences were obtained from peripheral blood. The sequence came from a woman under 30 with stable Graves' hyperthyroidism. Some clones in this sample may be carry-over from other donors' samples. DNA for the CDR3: TGTGCCACCAGTGTAGGTACCGATGATACGCAGTATTTT. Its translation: CATSVGTDDTQYF.